This T cell receptor (beta chain) was captured by sequencing in a study of human T cells and chemical hapten exposure. Whole-study context: Patients, mostly women, had alopecia areata, alopecia totalis or alopecia universalis.

Trimming pared 5 bases from V and 4 bases from J, leaving 10 bases between. This CDR3 is 13 amino acids long. Germline CDR1 reads SGHNT; CDR2 reads YENEEA. This clonotype was detected only a few times. What it recognizes is unknown. General observations from the study: Unchanged with DPC sensitization were TCRs above 1 in 1000 frequency. Versus controls, significantly more large CDR3 similarity clusters arose from expanded TCRs.

As for time point: patch test 1, 2 weeks after DPC sensitization. Documented treatment: therapeutic diphenylcyclopropenone sensitization with weekly scalp DPC. Researchers extracted total RNA from unfractionated whole blood. TCRdb processed the RACE reads anew with MiXCR; each CDR3 protein has one entry. Seen here are 350,000 or so distinct CDR3 sequences, around 7% observed once, and the top ten hold 7.5% to 8.5%. The V gene is TRBV11-3, the J gene TRBJ2-3, with D possibly being TRBD1 (6 bases). This sequence was found in a woman aged 18-29 years with alopecia areata. Some clones in this sample may be carry-over from other donors' samples. Sequencing was performed on whole blood, taken in connection with sensitization to the hapten diphenylcyclopropenone (DPC). CDR3 loop: CASSPRGSDTQYF. CDR3 DNA: TGTGCCAGCAGCCCTAGGGGGTCAGATACGCAGTATTTT.